Listed here are 21 T cell receptor beta chains from one sample, sequenced in a study of PD-1 blockade in classical Hodgkin lymphoma. The method was immunoSEQ multiplex PCR; TCRdb's version includes in-frame clones alone and lacks a portion of them. In the table there are about 32,000 clones, 80% to 95% of which are singletons. Time point: cycle 4 day 1 (C4D1), after less than 7 weeks of nivolumab. Every patient had relapsed following autologous stem cell transplantation, and cohorts differed in brentuximab vedotin exposure. The authors purified CD4+ T cells from thawed PBMCs by magnetic negative selection. The source material was CD4+ T cells from blood, sampled before the fourth cycle of nivolumab. Every receptor here comes from a human donor with classical Hodgkin lymphoma.

This chain connects TRBV2 to TRBJ2-7, with 13 bases identical to TRBD2. The CDR3 is made up of 14 amino acids. Germline trimming cut 6 bases from V and 2 bases from J; bases unmatched to any gene: 1. Germline values: CDR1 SNHLY, CDR2 FYNNEI. The CDR3 region has the DNA TGTGCCAGCAGCGGACTAGCGGGAGCCTACGAGCAGTACTTC. Residues: CASSGLAGAYEQYF.

V is TRBV29-1 and J is TRBJ2-1; D unresolved. V was pared by 0 bases and J by 4 bases, with 4 bases between. The CDR3 loop spans 12 amino acids. Germline V lookup: CDR1 SQVTM, CDR2 ANQGSEA. In DNA, the CDR3 is TGCAGCGTTGAAGACGGATACAATGAGCAGTTCTTC. It is translated as CSVEDGYNEQFF.

This chain joins TRBV5-1 and TRBJ2-7; maybe TRBD2 (5 bases). The V gene lost 6 bases and the J gene lost 6 bases, with 19 bases spanning the gap. Looked up from germline, CDR1 is SGHRS and CDR2 is YFSETQ. The CDR3 contains 14 residues. This chain's CDR3 is CASNTGSQIGEQYF. CDR3 nucleotide sequence: TGCGCCAGCAACACGGGGAGTCAAATCGGCGAGCAGTACTTC. Full variable domain (remainder filled in from reference TRBV5-1 and TRBJ2-7): KAGVTQTPRYLIKTRGQQVTLSCSPISGHRSVSWYQQTPGQGLQFLFEYFSETQRNKGNFPGRFSGRQFSNSRSEMNVSTLELGDSALYLCASNTGSQIGEQYFGPGTRLTVT.

The chain couples TRBV5-1 to TRBJ1-5; 7 nucleotides agree with TRBD1. The CDR3 consists of 14 residues. J was trimmed by 2 bases and V by 4 bases; bases with no gene match: 3. Germline V gives CDR1 SGHRS, CDR2 YFSETQ. CDR3 loop: CASSTGQGNQPQHF. DNA for the CDR3: TGCGCCAGCAGCACCGGACAGGGCAATCAGCCCCAGCATTTT.

This chain uses TRBV30 with TRBJ2-7; D call uncertain. This CDR3 is 12 amino acids long. Germline V gives CDR1 GTSNPN, CDR2 SVGIG (reference sequence). The V end lost 6 bases, the J end lost 3 bases, and 12 bases lay between the germline ends. The CDR3 is CACRSLHYEQYF. The DNA of the CDR3 is TGTGCCTGCCGGAGTTTGCACTACGAGCAGTACTTC.

This clone was observed a single time. The rearrangement joins TRBV6-1 to TRBJ1-5; 8 bases line up with TRBD1. CDR1 and CDR2 (germline): MNHNS, SASEGT. This CDR3 has 14 amino acids. V dropped 7 bases and J dropped 7; count of bases not matched to a gene: 9. The CDR3 bases are TGTGCCAGCACCACATCCCAGGGGGCACAGCCCCAGCATTTT. It specifies CASTTSQGAQPQHF.

The chain couples TRBV29-1 to TRBJ2-1, with D perhaps TRBD1 (6 bases). Trimming took off 6 bases at V and 5 bases at J, with 23 bases between the two ends. Germline CDR1 and CDR2: SQVTM and ANQGSEA. This CDR3 region has 16 residues. CDR3 sequence (DNA): TGCAGCGTCCCCCTGTGGGGTAAAGGGGGTGACAATGAGCAGTTCTTC. Encoded protein: CSVPLWGKGGDNEQFF.

J is TRBJ2-3 and V is TRBV5-1; 9 nucleotides agree with TRBD2. Germline CDR1 and CDR2: SGHRS and YFSETQ. CDR3 length equals 16 residues. Unmatched junction bases numbered 11, after V lost 4 bases and J lost 5 bases. DNA of the CDR3: TGCGCCAGCAGCACGGGGGGAGGACTAGCGCTAGATACGCAGTATTTT. Its translation: CASSTGGGLALDTQYF.

The chain links TRBV12-2 to TRBJ2-4; no check of the table's D call, TRBD1, against the DNA was made. TRBV12-2 is flagged as a pseudogene. The length of the CDR3 is 18 residues. The CDR3 bases are TGTGCAAGTCGCTTAGGACTTAAACGCCCGGGACAGGGCCTCATTCAGTACTTC. It yields the protein CASRLGLKRPGQGLIQYF.

The chain combines TRBV6-6 with TRBJ2-2; TRBD2 is a possible D gene (6 bases). V was pared by 2 bases and J by 4 bases, with 8 bases between. CDR1 is MNHNY, CDR2 SVGAGI, per germline (reference sequence). CDR3 size: 14 residues. The CDR3 coding sequence is TGTGCCAGCAGTTACGTCGGGAGCACCGGGGAGCTGTTTTTT. Protein sequence: CASSYVGSTGELFF.

The chain carries TRBV5-4 and TRBJ1-1; D ambiguous. V was trimmed by 0 bases and J by 5 bases, leaving 2 bases between them. From germline, CDR1 is SGHNT and CDR2 YYREEE (reference sequence). The CDR3 is 11 amino acids. The CDR3 nucleotides read TGTGCCAGCAGCTTGGGAACTGAAGCTTTCTTT. It yields the protein CASSLGTEAFF.

The J gene is TRBJ2-7, the V gene TRBV2; either TRBD1 or TRBD2 may fit D (5 bases each). The CDR3 is 10 residues long. Germline V gene sequence: CDR1 SNHLY, CDR2 FYNNEI. CDR3 bases: TGTGCCAGCAGTTCCCGGGACCCGTGGGTC. The encoded protein is CASSSRDPWV.

The rearrangement uses TRBV2 and TRBJ2-5; D is undetermined. The germline CDR1 and CDR2 sequences are SNHLY and FYNNEI. CDR3 length equals 11 residues. Trimming took 1 base from V and 5 from J, leaving 2 bases between them. CDR3 coding DNA: TGTGCCAGCAGTGAAGAGGAGACCCAGTACTTC. It codes for CASSEEETQYF.

The chain combines TRBV5-4 with TRBJ2-7; 9 bases map to TRBD1. V was clipped by 3 bases and J by 3 bases; unmatched bases: 4. The CDR3 sequence is 14 residues long. Germline CDR1 reads SGHNT; CDR2 reads YYREEE (reference sequence). The CDR3 here is CASSSQGADYEQYF. DNA of the CDR3: TGTGCCAGCAGCTCACAGGGGGCGGACTACGAGCAGTACTTC.

The chain links TRBV19 to TRBJ1-3, with D hard to call. CDR3 size: 16 residues. The germline CDR1 and CDR2 sequences are LNHDA and SQIVND (reference sequence). Trimming left V 4 bases short and J 0 bases short, with 13 bases between. The CDR3 here is CASSNVDWYSGNTIYF. The CDR3 bases are TGTGCCAGTAGTAACGTGGACTGGTACTCTGGAAACACCATATATTTT.

This chain connects TRBV14 to TRBJ2-7; 8 nucleotides match TRBD2. CDR3 length: 12 amino acids. V shed 4 bases, J shed 8 bases, and the junction held 4 bases outside the gene matches. Germline CDR1 SGHDN, CDR2 FVKESK. CDR3: CASSPTSAKQYF. CDR3 bases: TGTGCCAGCAGCCCGACTAGCGCGAAGCAGTACTTC.

The chain carries TRBV7-2 and TRBJ1-4; 9 bases agree with TRBD1. This CDR3 spans 15 amino acids. V was pared by 3 bases and J by 8 bases, with 7 bases of the junction left unmatched. CDR1 is SGHTA, CDR2 FQGNSA, per germline. The CDR3 DNA reads as TGTGCCAGCAGCTTGTTTGGGGACAGGGCCGAAAAACTGTTTTTT. Protein: CASSLFGDRAEKLFF.

The chain couples TRBV27 to TRBJ1-2, with TRBD1 as a possible D gene (5 bases). The CDR3 is made up of 15 amino acids. Germline CDR1 is MNHEY and CDR2 is SMNVEV (reference sequence). Trimming shortened V by 6 bases and J by 3 bases, and 17 bases separated the two germline ends. The CDR3 spells CASSQGRLRDYGYTF. In nucleotides, the CDR3 is TGTGCCAGCAGCCAGGGCCGGCTCCGGGACTATGGCTACACCTTC.

The CDR3 here is CASRLEAAKNIQYF. In nucleotides, the CDR3 is TGTGCCAGCAGGTTGGAGGCAGCCAAAAACATTCAGTACTTC. V is TRBV6-6 and J is TRBJ2-4, with a weak D call TRBD2 (5 bases). CDR1 is MNHNY and CDR2 is SVGAGI in the germline V gene (reference sequence). The CDR3 consists of 14 residues. Trimming pared 6 bases from V and 0 bases from J, leaving 9 bases between.

The V call is TRBV5-1, the J call TRBJ1-1, with 9 positions matching TRBD1. The CDR3 is 13 residues long. CDR1 is SGHRS and CDR2 is YFSETQ in the germline V gene. The V and J ends lost 3 bases and 4 bases, in that order; junction bases with no gene match: 1. CDR3 coding DNA: TGCGCCAGCAGCTGGGGACAGGGCACTGAAGCTTTCTTT. Translated: CASSWGQGTEAFF.

The genes are TRBV28 and TRBJ1-5; D is uncertain. Trimming stripped 7 bases from V and 2 bases from J, with 9 bases between. The CDR3 contains 13 residues. Germline V CDR1 and CDR2: MDHEN, SYDVKM. The CDR3 loop is CASTTDRNQPQHF. The CDR3 DNA follows: TGTGCCAGCACCACTGACCGCAATCAGCCCCAGCATTTT.